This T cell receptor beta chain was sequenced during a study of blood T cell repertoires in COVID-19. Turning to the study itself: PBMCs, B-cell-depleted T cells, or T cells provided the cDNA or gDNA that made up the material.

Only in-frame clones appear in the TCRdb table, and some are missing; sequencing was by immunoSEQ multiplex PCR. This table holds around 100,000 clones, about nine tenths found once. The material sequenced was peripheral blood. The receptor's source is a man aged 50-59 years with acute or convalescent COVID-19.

The DNA for the CDR3 is TGCGCCAGCAGTGAGGGACAGGGGGAAGAGACCCAGTACTTC. Translated, it gives CASSEGQGEETQYF. The chain combines TRBV10-1 with TRBJ2-5; 10 nucleotides match TRBD1. This CDR3 has 14 amino acids. The V segment lost 2 bases and the J segment 3 bases; nucleotides outside the gene matches: 0. CDR1 and CDR2 (germline): WNHNN, SYGVQD (reference sequence).